A selection of T cell receptor beta chains follows, all from one sample in a study of blood T cell repertoires in COVID-19. Generated by immunoSEQ multiplex PCR, the TCRdb table keeps only in-frame clones and is missing some. This repertoire shows about 94,000 clones, about 80% found once; its top ten account for under 55%. Material: peripheral blood. These receptors came from a human donor in a cohort sampled during active COVID-19. Both conserved end residues are part of each CDR3. The order of the fields is clone size, V gene, J gene, D gene, CDR3 protein, CDR3 DNA. A D gene is named only where the DNA matches it firmly. Part of the rows lack a size; the others show once, few, many or a class for expanded clones.

-	TRBV5-6	TRBJ1-4	-	CASNPRGRHEKLFF	TGTGCCAGCAACCCCAGGGGTCGTCATGAAAAACTGTTTTTT
-	TRBV5-1	TRBJ2-1	TRBD1	CASSLEGQGTSYNEQFF	TGCGCCAGCAGCTTGGAGGGACAGGGGACCTCCTACAATGAGCAGTTCTTC
-	TRBV5-1	TRBJ2-7	-	CASSLGQGSSYEQYF	TGCGCCAGCAGCTTGGGTCAGGGTAGCTCCTACGAGCAGTACTTC
-	TRBV5-1	TRBJ2-1	TRBD1	CASSTGTGGVMNEQFF	TGCGCCAGCAGCACGGGGACAGGGGGCGTAATGAATGAGCAGTTCTTC
-	TRBV6-5	TRBJ1-1	-	CASSYRIGAEAFF	TGTGCCAGCAGTTACCGAATAGGGGCAGAAGCTTTCTTT
-	TRBV18	TRBJ2-7	-	CASSRDQGRYEQYF	TGTGCCAGCTCACGTGACCAGGGGCGGTACGAGCAGTACTTC
-	TRBV11-2	TRBJ2-1	TRBD2	CASSPGGGEQFF	TGTGCCAGCAGCCCGGGGGGTGGGGAGCAGTTCTTC
-	TRBV29-1	TRBJ2-5	TRBD2	CSHGGRAEETQYF	TGCAGCCATGGGGGGAGGGCGGAAGAGACCCAGTACTTC
-	TRBV19	TRBJ2-2	TRBD1	CASKAGGSHTGELFF	TGTGCCAGTAAGGCAGGGGGTTCCCACACCGGGGAGCTGTTTTTT
-	TRBV7-6	TRBJ1-6	TRBD1	CASSLGTGVNSPLHF	TGTGCCAGCAGCTTAGGGACAGGGGTAAATTCACCCCTCCACTTT
-	TRBV5-1	TRBJ1-1	TRBD1	CASSLTGTGVRTEAFF	TGCGCCAGCAGCTTAACCGGGACAGGGGTTCGAACTGAAGCTTTCTTT
-	TRBV5-1	TRBJ2-5	TRBD2	CASSVLPGLAGQETQYF	TGCGCCAGCAGCGTATTACCGGGACTAGCGGGACAAGAGACCCAGTACTTC
-	TRBV7-2	TRBJ2-3	TRBD2	CASSFSGRGFRTDTQYF	TGTGCCAGCAGCTTTAGCGGGAGGGGGTTTCGCACAGATACGCAGTATTTT
few	TRBV6-5	TRBJ1-1	-	CASSYQGWNTEAFF	TGTGCCAGCAGTTACCAGGGTTGGAACACTGAAGCTTTCTTT
-	TRBV7-9	TRBJ1-5	TRBD1	CASSLGQGADSNQPQHF	TGTGCCAGCAGCTTAGGGCAGGGGGCGGATAGCAATCAGCCCCAGCATTTT
-	TRBV7-9	TRBJ2-3	TRBD2	CASSLRTSGSTDTQYF	TGTGCCAGCAGCTTAAGGACTAGCGGAAGCACAGATACGCAGTATTTT
-	TRBV3-1/TRBV3-2	TRBJ2-7	TRBD2	CASSRGLAEATSSYEQYF	TGTGCCAGCAGCCGGGGACTAGCGGAGGCTACTAGCTCCTACGAGCAGTACTTC
-	TRBV11-1	TRBJ1-4	TRBD1	CASSPTGSGEKLFF	TGTGCCAGCAGCCCGACAGGGTCAGGTGAAAAACTGTTTTTT
many	TRBV2	TRBJ2-6	TRBD1	CASSEAQGQGAGGANVLTF	TGTGCCAGCAGTGAAGCGCAGGGACAGGGGGCAGGAGGGGCCAACGTCCTGACTTTC
-	TRBV28	TRBJ1-1	-	CASSSPPGNTEAFF	TGTGCCAGCAGTTCCCCTCCCGGGAACACTGAAGCTTTCTTT
-	TRBV7-9	TRBJ2-7	-	CASSLETRPYEQYF	TGTGCCAGCAGCTTAGAGACTCGGCCCTACGAGCAGTACTTC
-	TRBV5-1	TRBJ1-3	-	CASSTDSYSGNTIYF	TGCGCCAGCAGCACGGACAGTTACTCTGGAAACACCATATATTTT
-	TRBV19	TRBJ2-7	-	CASKGRPSYEQYF	TGTGCCAGTAAGGGGAGGCCATCCTACGAGCAGTACTTC
-	TRBV2	TRBJ2-1	-	CASSEFGSFYTYNEQFF	TGTGCCAGCAGTGAGTTCGGTAGCTTTTACACCTACAATGAGCAGTTCTTC
-	TRBV5-4	TRBJ2-2	TRBD2	CASSPSRAGGLTGELFF	TGTGCCAGCAGCCCTTCACGAGCGGGAGGTTTAACCGGGGAGCTGTTTTTT
-	TRBV18	TRBJ2-3	TRBD1	CASSPKTGGIEDTQYF	TGTGCCAGCTCACCAAAGACAGGGGGCATCGAAGATACGCAGTATTTT
-	TRBV19	TRBJ2-2	TRBD1	CASSFDRGYTGELFF	TGTGCCAGTAGCTTCGACAGGGGGTACACCGGGGAGCTGTTTTTT
-	TRBV6-5	TRBJ2-3	-	CASSYSEQGTQYF	TGTGCCAGCAGTTACTCTGAGCAGGGTACGCAGTATTTT
-	TRBV7-2	TRBJ1-3	-	CASSSAVGPGNTIYF	TGTGCCAGCAGCTCCGCCGTTGGCCCTGGAAACACCATATATTTT
-	TRBV19	TRBJ2-2	TRBD2	CASRGMVAGNTGELFF	TGTGCCAGTAGAGGTATGGTAGCGGGAAACACCGGGGAGCTGTTTTTT
-	TRBV2	TRBJ2-3	TRBD2	CASFSGSWATDTQYF	TGTGCCAGCTTTAGCGGGAGTTGGGCCACAGATACGCAGTATTTT
once	TRBV19	TRBJ2-6	-	CASSSLRVIFSGANVLTF	TGTGCCAGTAGTAGCCTTCGGGTCATATTCTCTGGGGCCAACGTCCTGACTTTC
-	TRBV12-3/TRBV12-4	TRBJ2-7	-	CASSFAGAREQYF	TGTGCCAGCAGTTTTGCTGGAGCTCGGGAGCAGTACTTC
-	TRBV27	TRBJ2-1	TRBD2	CASSLWGGRGNEQFF	TGTGCCAGCAGTTTATGGGGGGGAAGGGGTAATGAGCAGTTCTTC
-	TRBV7-6	TRBJ2-3	-	CASSLRETDTQYF	TGTGCCAGCAGCTTACGAGAGACAGATACGCAGTATTTT
-	TRBV24-1	TRBJ2-1	TRBD1	CATSDPGTGSHNEQFF	TGTGCCACCAGTGATCCCGGGACAGGGTCACACAATGAGCAGTTCTTC
-	TRBV19	TRBJ2-2	TRBD1	CASSTRDRVPGELFF	TGTGCCAGTAGTACCCGAGACAGGGTGCCCGGGGAGCTGTTTTTT
once	TRBV2	TRBJ2-7	-	CASIVEAESSYEQYF	TGTGCCAGCATCGTGGAGGCAGAGAGCTCCTACGAGCAGTACTTC
once	TRBV7-2	TRBJ2-2	TRBD1	CASSLTGDGAGELFF	TGTGCCAGCAGCCTCACAGGGGATGGGGCCGGGGAGCTGTTTTTT
-	TRBV15	TRBJ2-4	-	CATSRREAKNIQYF	TGTGCCACCAGCCGTCGAGAAGCCAAAAACATTCAGTACTTC
few	TRBV4-1	TRBJ2-7	TRBD1	CASSQTQGPQYEQYF	TGCGCCAGCAGCCAAACACAGGGGCCCCAATACGAGCAGTACTTC
-	TRBV2	TRBJ1-2	-	CASKDWVGYTF	TGTGCCAGCAAAGACTGGGTTGGCTACACCTTC
-	TRBV5-1	TRBJ1-2	-	CASSLDGGRVYGYTF	TGCGCCAGCAGCTTGGACGGGGGGCGCGTATATGGCTACACCTTC
few	TRBV21-1	TRBJ2-7	-	CASSKRTGVGEQYF	TGTGCCAGCAGCAAGCGGACAGGGGTGGGCGAGCAGTACTTC
-	TRBV4-3	TRBJ2-7	-	CASSQGATSYEQYF	TGCGCCAGCAGCCAGGGGGCAACAAGCTACGAGCAGTACTTC
-	TRBV5-8	TRBJ2-6	-	CASSFLGSGANVLTF	TGTGCCAGCAGCTTTCTAGGTTCTGGGGCCAACGTCCTGACTTTC
-	TRBV7-8	TRBJ2-1	TRBD2	CASSAELAGLSYNEQFF	TGTGCCAGCAGCGCCGAACTAGCGGGTCTCTCCTACAATGAGCAGTTCTTC
-	TRBV6-5	TRBJ2-7	-	CASSHDRRLEHEQYF	TGTGCCAGCAGCCACGACAGACGACTTGAGCACGAGCAGTACTTC
-	TRBV20-1	TRBJ2-2	TRBD1	CSASSGQRATGELFF	TGCAGTGCTAGTTCGGGACAGCGAGCGACCGGGGAGCTGTTTTTT
-	TRBV9	TRBJ2-2	TRBD1	CASSDRGEVAGELFF	TGTGCCAGCAGCGACAGGGGTGAGGTCGCCGGGGAGCTGTTTTTT
-	TRBV6-2/TRBV6-3	TRBJ2-1	-	CASSLLGATKNNEQFF	TGTGCCAGCAGCCTGCTTGGGGCTACAAAAAACAATGAGCAGTTCTTC
-	TRBV5-6	TRBJ1-1	-	CASKDFRRKNTEAFF	TGTGCCAGCAAGGACTTCCGCCGTAAGAACACTGAAGCTTTCTTT
once	TRBV11-3	TRBJ2-1	-	CASSLSPVQTDEQFF	TGTGCCAGCAGCTTATCCCCGGTTCAAACTGATGAGCAGTTCTTC
-	TRBV7-2	TRBJ2-6	-	CASSARSSGANVLTF	TGTGCCAGCAGCGCGAGAAGCTCTGGGGCCAACGTCCTGACTTTC